This T cell receptor (beta chain) was documented in a study of a mutant IDH1 vaccine in newly diagnosed glioma. Study-wide background: In weeks 1, 3, 5, 7, 11, 15, 19 and 23, patients were vaccinated. Radiotherapy, temozolomide, or both had been given previously, and both were given to most. Vaccines were first given 4-6 weeks after radiotherapy alone, or with temozolomide cycles.

CDR3 size: 15 residues. Trimming took 6 bases from V and 3 from J; bases not matched to a gene: 10. Germline CDR1 reads KGHSH; CDR2 reads LQKENI. Method: immunoSEQ multiplex PCR; TCRdb's copy keeps in-frame clones and lacks some. Seen here are tens of thousands of clones, roughly 86% observed once, and the top ten hold roughly an eighth. The time point is: week 23, last vaccination. Vaccination comprised doses that each held 300 ug of mutant IDH1 20-mer peptide, plus topical imiquimod. The table lists this clone with a count of one. Its antigen is unidentified. V and J are TRBV18 and TRBJ2-7, with TRBD2 matching 8 bases. This clonotype originated in a man aged 25 to 45 with glioma. Sequencing used PBMCs, obtained from a glioma patient whose treatment included an IDH1 peptide vaccine. The CDR3 nucleotides are TGTGCCAGCTCCCCGGGGGGGGCAACGGGCTACGAGCAGTACTTC. Its translation: CASSPGGATGYEQYF.